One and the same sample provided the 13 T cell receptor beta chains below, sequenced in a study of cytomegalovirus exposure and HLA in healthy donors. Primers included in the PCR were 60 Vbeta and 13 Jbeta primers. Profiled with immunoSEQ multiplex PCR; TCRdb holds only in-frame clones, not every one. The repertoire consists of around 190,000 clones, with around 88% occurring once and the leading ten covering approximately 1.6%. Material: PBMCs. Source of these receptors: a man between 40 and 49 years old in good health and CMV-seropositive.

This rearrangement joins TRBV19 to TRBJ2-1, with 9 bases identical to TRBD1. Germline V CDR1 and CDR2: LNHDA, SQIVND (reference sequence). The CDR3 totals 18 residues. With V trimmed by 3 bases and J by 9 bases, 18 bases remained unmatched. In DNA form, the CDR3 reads TGTGCCAGTAGTATTTCTTTCCGGAGTCGGGACAGGGTCGGTGAGCAGTTCTTC. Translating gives CASSISFRSRDRVGEQFF.

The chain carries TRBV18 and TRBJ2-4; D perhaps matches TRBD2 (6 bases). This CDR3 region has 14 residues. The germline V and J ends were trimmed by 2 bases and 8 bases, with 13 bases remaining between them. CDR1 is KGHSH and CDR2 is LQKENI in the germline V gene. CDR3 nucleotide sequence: TGTGCCAGCTCACCAAAACTAGCCAGGGACATTCAGTACTTC. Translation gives CASSPKLARDIQYF.

The CDR3 coding sequence is TGTGCCAGCAGTTTACCTAGCGGACTCACAGATACGCAGTATTTT. Translated: CASSLPSGLTDTQYF. The chain employs TRBV28 and TRBJ2-3, with TRBD2 matching over 7 bases. The length of the CDR3 is 15 residues. Trimming took 2 bases from V and 2 from J; bases not matched to a gene: 4. CDR1 and CDR2 (germline): MDHEN, SYDVKM.

CDR3 DNA sequence: TGTGCCAGCAGCGTAGAGCTAGCTTCCAATGAGCAGTTCTTC. This encodes CASSVELASNEQFF. J is TRBJ2-1 and V is TRBV5-4; D might be TRBD2 (5 bases). CDR1 and CDR2 (germline): SGHNT, YYREEE (reference sequence). Deletions cut 4 bases from V and 6 bases from J, with 14 bases between. The CDR3 is made up of 14 amino acids.

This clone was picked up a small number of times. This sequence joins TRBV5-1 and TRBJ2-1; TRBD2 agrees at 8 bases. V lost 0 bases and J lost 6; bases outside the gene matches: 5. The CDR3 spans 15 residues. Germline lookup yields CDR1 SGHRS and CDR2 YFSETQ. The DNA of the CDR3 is TGCGCCAGCAGCTTGGACGGGACTAGTCTCAATGAGCAGTTCTTC. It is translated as CASSLDGTSLNEQFF. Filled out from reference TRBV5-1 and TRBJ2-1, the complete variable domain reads KAGVTQTPRYLIKTRGQQVTLSCSPISGHRSVSWYQQTPGQGLQFLFEYFSETQRNKGNFPGRFSGRQFSNSRSEMNVSTLELGDSALYLCASSLDGTSLNEQFFGPGTRLTVL.

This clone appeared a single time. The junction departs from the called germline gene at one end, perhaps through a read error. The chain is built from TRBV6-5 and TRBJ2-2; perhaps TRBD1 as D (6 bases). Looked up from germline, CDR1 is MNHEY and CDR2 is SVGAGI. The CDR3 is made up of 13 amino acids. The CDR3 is CAGRQVNTGELFF. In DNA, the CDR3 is TGTGCCGGCAGACAGGTGAACACCGGGGAGCTGTTTTTT.

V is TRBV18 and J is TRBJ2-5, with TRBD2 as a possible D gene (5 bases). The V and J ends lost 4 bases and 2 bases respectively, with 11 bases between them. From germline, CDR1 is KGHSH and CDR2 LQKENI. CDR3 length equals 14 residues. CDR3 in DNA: TGTGCCAGCTCACTTGACCGGGGTCAAGAGACCCAGTACTTC. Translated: CASSLDRGQETQYF.

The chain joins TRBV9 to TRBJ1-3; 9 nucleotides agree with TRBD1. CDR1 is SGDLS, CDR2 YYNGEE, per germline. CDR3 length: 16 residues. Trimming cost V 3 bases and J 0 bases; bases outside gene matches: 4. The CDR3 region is CASSEGQGYSGNTIYF. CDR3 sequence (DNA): TGTGCCAGCAGCGAAGGACAGGGGTACTCTGGAAACACCATATATTTT.

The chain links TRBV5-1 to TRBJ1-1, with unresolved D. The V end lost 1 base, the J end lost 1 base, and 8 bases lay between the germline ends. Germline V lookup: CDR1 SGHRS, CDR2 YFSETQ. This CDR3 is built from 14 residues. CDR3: CASSLSTRNTEAFF. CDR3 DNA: TGCGCCAGCAGCTTGAGCACCCGGAACACTGAAGCTTTCTTT.

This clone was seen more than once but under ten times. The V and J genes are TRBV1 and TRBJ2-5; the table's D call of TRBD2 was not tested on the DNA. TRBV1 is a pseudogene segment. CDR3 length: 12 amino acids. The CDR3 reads CTSSPPSETQYF. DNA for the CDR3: TGCACCAGCAGCCCCCCTTCGGAGACCCAGTACTTC.

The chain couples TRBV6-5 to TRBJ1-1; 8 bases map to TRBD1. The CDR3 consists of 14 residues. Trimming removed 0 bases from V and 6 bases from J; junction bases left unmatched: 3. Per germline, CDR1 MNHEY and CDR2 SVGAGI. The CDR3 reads CASSYSTGGAEAFF. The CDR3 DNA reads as TGTGCCAGCAGTTACTCTACAGGGGGAGCTGAAGCTTTCTTT.

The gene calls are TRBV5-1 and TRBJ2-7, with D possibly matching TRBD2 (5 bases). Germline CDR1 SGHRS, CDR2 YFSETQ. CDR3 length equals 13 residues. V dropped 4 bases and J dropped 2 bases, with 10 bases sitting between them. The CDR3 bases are TGCGCCAGCAGCGGCGGGTCGACCTACGAGCAGTACTTC. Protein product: CASSGGSTYEQYF.

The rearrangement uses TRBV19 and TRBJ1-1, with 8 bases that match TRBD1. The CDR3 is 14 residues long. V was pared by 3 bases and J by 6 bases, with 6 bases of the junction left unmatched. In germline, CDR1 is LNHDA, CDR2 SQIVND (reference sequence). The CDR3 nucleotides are TGTGCCAGTAGTATCGGACAGGGCTTCGCTGAAGCTTTCTTT. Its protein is CASSIGQGFAEAFF.